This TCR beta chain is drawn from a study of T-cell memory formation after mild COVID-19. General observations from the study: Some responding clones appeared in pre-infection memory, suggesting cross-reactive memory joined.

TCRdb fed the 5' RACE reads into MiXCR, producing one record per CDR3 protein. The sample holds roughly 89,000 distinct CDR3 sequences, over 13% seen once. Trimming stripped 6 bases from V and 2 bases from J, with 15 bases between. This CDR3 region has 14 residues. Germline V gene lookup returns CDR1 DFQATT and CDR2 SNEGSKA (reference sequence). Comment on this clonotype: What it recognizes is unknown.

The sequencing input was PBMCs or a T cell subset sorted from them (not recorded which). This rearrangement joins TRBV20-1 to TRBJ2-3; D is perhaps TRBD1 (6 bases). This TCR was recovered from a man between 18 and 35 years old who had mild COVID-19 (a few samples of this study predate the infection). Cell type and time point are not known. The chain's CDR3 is CSAVGLGATDTQYF. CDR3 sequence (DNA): TGCAGTGCCGTGGGCCTGGGGGCCACAGATACGCAGTATTTT.